This TCR beta chain was recovered during a study of shared clonotypes between healthy human individuals. The overall study: The plates for each donor numbered three CD4 naive, three CD4 memory, two CD8 naive and one CD8 memory. Findings of the study overall: What naive subsets generally showed was a larger estimated richness than memory subsets showed.

On this clone itself: The antigen is undetermined.

CD45RO-negative cells were positively selected for CCR7, leaving out terminally differentiated effector memory CD45RA+ cells. The authors split each subset's genomic DNA evenly across several immunoSEQ plates. It was around 220 ng DNA, approximately 28,000 T cell genomes, that sorted-subset replicate PCRs used. Data came from immunoSEQ multiplex PCR; TCRdb stores just in-frame clones and leaves some out. Counted here are around 2.1 million clones, approximately 94% occurring once; the ten biggest clones make up around 1.7%. The origin of this receptor is a man between 18 and 35 years old in good health. Some clones in this sample may be carry-over from other donors' samples. Sequenced: naive CD8+ T cells from PBMCs.

CDR3 region: CASSQEPGLAEKYNEQFF. In DNA form, the CDR3 reads TGCGCCAGCAGCCAGGAACCGGGACTAGCGGAAAAGTACAATGAGCAGTTCTTC. V usage is TRBV4-1 and J usage is TRBJ2-1, with 11 bases lining up with TRBD2. Germline V gives CDR1 MGHRA, CDR2 YSYEKL. The ends lost 3 bases at V and 4 bases at J; junction bases unmatched: 11. This CDR3 is 18 amino acids long.